This T cell receptor (beta chain) emerged from a study of identical twins. This clonotype showed up just a few times. Its antigen is not identified. This CDR3 is 14 amino acids long. Trimming removed 4 bases from V and 0 bases from J; junction bases left unmatched: 3. CDR1 is LGHNA and CDR2 is YSLEER in the germline V gene. A universal primer site was added by template switching, and unique molecular identifiers were carried by the cDNA. MiXCR was run by TCRdb on the 5' RACE reads, yielding one entry per CDR3 protein. The repertoire holds some 500,000 distinct CDR3 sequences, with around 20% as singletons. General study findings and limits: Insertions were reduced in abundant cord blood beta clonotypes but not in memory repertoires. Weaker excess sharing between twins was seen in beta out-of-frame sequences.

These data are also associated with another study on T cells expressing NK-cell markers. That study reports: Just one sequenced donor of eight was HCMV-seronegative, while seven were seropositive.

The sequencing sample was made of CD4+ T cells sorted from blood. J is TRBJ2-7 and V is TRBV4-3, with 7 nucleotides matching TRBD1. The sequence was obtained from a woman aged 18-29 years in good health. The CDR3 here is CASSLDRFSYEQYF. The DNA of the CDR3 is TGCGCCAGCAGCCTGGACAGGTTCTCCTACGAGCAGTACTTC.